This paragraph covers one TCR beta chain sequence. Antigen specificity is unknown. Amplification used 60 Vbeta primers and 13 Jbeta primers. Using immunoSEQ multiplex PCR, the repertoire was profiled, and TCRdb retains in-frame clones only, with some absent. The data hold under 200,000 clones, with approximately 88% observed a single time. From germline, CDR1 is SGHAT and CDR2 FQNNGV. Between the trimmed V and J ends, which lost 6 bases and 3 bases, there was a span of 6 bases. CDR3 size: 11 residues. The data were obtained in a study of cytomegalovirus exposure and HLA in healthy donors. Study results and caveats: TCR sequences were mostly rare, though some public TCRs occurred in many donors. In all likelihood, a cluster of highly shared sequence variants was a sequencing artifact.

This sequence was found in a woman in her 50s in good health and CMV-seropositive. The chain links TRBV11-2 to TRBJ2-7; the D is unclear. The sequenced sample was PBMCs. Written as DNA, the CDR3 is TGTGCCAGCAGAGAGAGCTACGAGCAGTACTTC. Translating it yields CASRESYEQYF.